This T cell receptor beta chain was sequenced in a study of cytomegalovirus exposure and HLA in healthy donors. As for the study in general: Assignment to the Caucasian-associated ancestry cluster applied to around four fifths of the approximately 370 genotyped donors.

Details on this clone: Its cognate antigen is unknown.

Per the germline V gene, CDR1 is LGHNA and CDR2 is YNFKEQ. V dropped 4 bases and J dropped 7; count of bases not matched to a gene: 3. The CDR3 is 13 amino acids. Whole-study findings and limits: Available immune exposure information was restricted to CMV serostatus only. Rare TCR sequences dominated, though some public TCRs recurred in many donors. HLA alleles showed associations with roughly 17,000 TCR beta sequences in a later analysis, at a 0.05 false discovery rate.

The PCR used 60 Vbeta and 13 Jbeta primers. Generated by immunoSEQ multiplex PCR, the TCRdb table keeps only in-frame clones and is missing some. Of fewer than 120,000 clones in the sample, roughly 86% were seen once. Sequenced input: PBMCs. The chain combines TRBV4-2 with TRBJ1-5; 8 nucleotides agree with TRBD1. The receptor was derived from a man aged 35 to 55 in good health and CMV-seronegative. DNA for the CDR3: TGTGCCAGCAGCCTCGACAGGGGACAGCCCCAGCATTTT. Translation gives CASSLDRGQPQHF.